These T cell receptor beta chains were read from a single sample in a study of blood T cell repertoires in COVID-19. Clones were sequenced by immunoSEQ multiplex PCR, and TCRdb holds only the in-frame ones, with some missing. The sample includes 200,000 to 250,000 clones, 80% to 85% of them seen just once. Sequenced sample: peripheral blood. These receptors all come from a woman older than 75 with active or convalescent COVID-19. CDR3s include the opening cysteine and the closing phenylalanine or tryptophan. A D gene is named only where the DNA matches it firmly. The listing skips clone size in some rows; elsewhere it reads once, few, many or a size class.

v_call	j_call	clone_size	d_call	cdr3_aa	cdr3_nt
TRBV18	TRBJ2-3	few	.	CASSLRQITDTQYF	TGTGCCAGCTCACTCAGACAGATCACAGATACGCAGTATTTT
TRBV11-3	TRBJ2-5	.	.	CASSFRDFEETQYF	TGTGCCAGCAGCTTCAGGGACTTTGAAGAGACCCAGTACTTC
TRBV19	TRBJ1-2	.	.	CASRPQGTPGGYTF	TGTGCCAGTAGGCCCCAGGGGACACCGGGAGGCTACACCTTC
TRBV18	TRBJ1-2	.	TRBD1	CASSQSDRGSYGYTF	TGTGCCAGCTCACAATCGGACAGGGGAAGCTATGGCTACACCTTC
TRBV5-5	TRBJ1-3	.	.	CASRRGDASGNTIYF	TGTGCCAGCAGACGGGGGGACGCCTCTGGAAACACCATATATTTT
TRBV24-1	TRBJ2-5	.	.	CATSDPTGGQETQYF	TGTGCCACCAGTGATCCGACAGGCGGACAAGAGACCCAGTACTTC
TRBV2	TRBJ1-1	.	TRBD1	CASPSLDRGAFF	TGTGCCAGCCCCTCATTGGACAGGGGGGCTTTCTTT
TRBV7-9	TRBJ2-6	.	TRBD1	CASSSGQGRRSGANVLTF	TGTGCCAGCAGCTCAGGACAGGGAAGAAGGTCTGGGGCCAACGTCCTGACTTTC
TRBV29-1	TRBJ2-1	.	.	CSVPRGTSSYNEQFF	TGCAGCGTACCTAGGGGGACGAGCTCCTACAATGAGCAGTTCTTC
TRBV27	TRBJ1-1	once	.	CASSPLGGGGAFF	TGTGCCAGCAGTCCCCTTGGGGGCGGGGGGGCTTTCTTT
TRBV3-1/TRBV3-2	TRBJ2-1	.	TRBD2	CASSTTGTSGRYYNEQFF	TGTGCCAGCAGCACTACGGGGACTAGCGGAAGATACTACAATGAGCAGTTCTTC
TRBV12-3/TRBV12-4	TRBJ2-3	.	.	CASSSTSTDTQYF	TGTGCCAGCAGTTCCACTAGCACAGATACGCAGTATTTT
TRBV25-1	TRBJ2-5	.	.	CAVYQETQYF	TGTGCGGTCTATCAAGAGACCCAGTACTTC
TRBV4-3	TRBJ2-5	.	TRBD2	CASSPRGSGHVQETQYF	TGCGCCAGCAGCCCCCGGGGTAGCGGGCATGTTCAAGAGACCCAGTACTTC
TRBV6-2/TRBV6-3	TRBJ2-7	once	TRBD2	CASSYASGTYEQYF	TGTGCCAGCAGTTACGCTAGCGGAACCTACGAGCAGTACTTC
TRBV28	TRBJ1-6	.	.	CASSRQANNSPLHF	TGTGCCAGCAGCCGACAGGCTAATAATTCACCCCTCCACTTT
TRBV6-2/TRBV6-3	TRBJ1-5	few	TRBD1	CASSYGQGLNQPQHF	TGTGCCAGCAGTTACGGACAGGGACTCAATCAGCCCCAGCATTTT
TRBV19	TRBJ1-5	few	.	CASSSGSPDQPQHF	TGTGCCAGTAGTTCCGGGTCCCCAGATCAGCCCCAGCATTTT
TRBV11-2	TRBJ2-5	.	TRBD1	CASSLRPTGGVETQYF	TGTGCCAGCAGCCTAAGACCGACAGGGGGGGTTGAGACCCAGTACTTC
TRBV5-1	TRBJ2-5	.	.	CASSLEASKETQYF	TGCGCCAGCAGCTTGGAAGCTAGCAAAGAGACCCAGTACTTC
TRBV4-3	TRBJ2-7	.	TRBD2	CASSQDLAGGTYEQYF	TGCGCCAGCAGCCAAGATCTGGCGGGAGGGACCTACGAGCAGTACTTC
TRBV5-4	TRBJ2-1	.	TRBD2	CASSLSSGTYNEQFF	TGTGCCAGCAGCTTGAGTAGCGGGACTTACAATGAGCAGTTCTTC
TRBV7-9	TRBJ1-1	.	.	CASSTTAMNTEAFF	TGTGCCAGCAGCACAACAGCTATGAACACTGAAGCTTTCTTT
TRBV7-2	TRBJ1-1	.	TRBD1	CASSLGTYRGIGPEAFF	TGTGCCAGCAGCTTAGGCACGTACAGGGGGATCGGACCTGAAGCTTTCTTT
TRBV9	TRBJ2-2	.	.	CASSVGVTGELFF	TGTGCCAGCAGCGTAGGAGTGACCGGGGAGCTGTTTTTT
TRBV4-3	TRBJ1-3	.	TRBD1	CASSQDLTGGQDTIYF	TGCGCCAGCAGCCAAGATCTAACAGGGGGACAGGACACCATATATTTT
TRBV19	TRBJ2-7	.	TRBD1	CASSIGTGRSEQYF	TGTGCCAGTAGTATCGGGACAGGGAGATCCGAGCAGTACTTC
TRBV27	TRBJ1-4	.	TRBD1	CASSKWSGGEKLFF	TGTGCCAGCAGTAAGTGGTCAGGGGGTGAAAAACTGTTTTTT
TRBV5-1	TRBJ1-1	.	.	CASRTQGANTEAFF	TGCGCCAGCAGAACCCAGGGTGCGAACACTGAAGCTTTCTTT
TRBV6-2/TRBV6-3	TRBJ1-1	.	TRBD1	CASSQGAEAFF	TGTGCCAGCAGCCAGGGGGCCGAAGCTTTCTTT
TRBV29-1	TRBJ1-4	once	.	CSVEEDSEKLFF	TGCAGCGTTGAGGAGGACTCTGAAAAACTGTTTTTT
TRBV11-2	TRBJ1-5	.	.	CASSKDSSNQPQHF	TGTGCCAGCAGCAAAGACAGCAGCAATCAGCCCCAGCATTTT
TRBV6-5	TRBJ1-2	.	.	CASRVTENYGYTF	TGTGCCAGCAGAGTTACAGAGAACTATGGCTACACCTTC
TRBV11-3	TRBJ2-7	once	.	CASSLRGYEQYF	TGTGCCAGCAGCCTCCGGGGCTACGAGCAGTACTTC
TRBV7-2	TRBJ1-3	.	TRBD1	CASSLDSTGAGNTIYF	TGTGCCAGCAGCTTAGACTCGACAGGGGCTGGAAACACCATATATTTT
TRBV19	TRBJ1-4	.	.	CASTEDTTNEKLFF	TGTGCCAGTACCGAAGACACAACTAATGAAAAACTGTTTTTT
TRBV7-2	TRBJ1-4	.	TRBD1	CASSLTGVPEKLFF	TGTGCCAGCAGCCTCACAGGGGTGCCGGAAAAACTGTTTTTT
TRBV18	TRBJ1-2	.	TRBD1	CASSPVGQGSYTF	TGTGCCAGCTCACCCGTGGGACAGGGAAGCTACACCTTC
TRBV27	TRBJ2-7	.	TRBD1	CASSYRTGFEQYF	TGTGCCAGCAGTTACCGGACAGGGTTCGAGCAGTACTTC
TRBV9	TRBJ1-2	.	.	CASSVQGSYGYTF	TGTGCCAGCAGCGTACAGGGAAGCTATGGCTACACCTTC
TRBV25-1	TRBJ1-2	.	TRBD1	CAGGDRGLRGYTF	TGTGCCGGGGGGGACAGGGGGCTTCGTGGCTACACCTTC
TRBV14	TRBJ1-4	.	.	CASSQLSPGSTNEKLFF	TGTGCCAGCAGCCAACTTTCTCCGGGGTCAACTAATGAAAAACTGTTTTTT
TRBV27	TRBJ2-7	few	TRBD1	CASSQDRGGEQYF	TGTGCCAGCAGTCAGGACAGGGGAGGCGAGCAGTACTTC
TRBV27	TRBJ1-2	.	TRBD1	CASSTQGQGPGNGYTF	TGTGCCAGCAGTACCCAGGGACAGGGGCCAGGGAATGGCTACACCTTC
TRBV10-3	TRBJ2-1	once	TRBD1	CAISVVEGASYNEQFF	TGTGCCATCAGTGTGGTCGAGGGGGCGTCCTACAATGAGCAGTTCTTC